This paragraph reports one TCR beta chain. In the authors' methods: Estimated nucleated cell counts came from reference gene primer amplification. Generated by immunoSEQ multiplex PCR, the TCRdb table keeps only in-frame clones and is missing some. The DNA was the basis for D and trimming; V, J and clone size are from that table. The sample consists of about 60,000 clones, about 89% of them appearing once. These data are taken from a study of blood T cell repertoires in COVID-19. The CDR3 covers 16 residues. This clonotype originated in a human donor in a cohort sampled during active COVID-19. The sample consisted of peripheral blood. The chain recombines TRBV21-1 with TRBJ2-6; no check of the table's D call, TRBD1, against the DNA was made. TRBV21-1 is a listed pseudogene. The CDR3 coding sequence is TGTGCCAGCAGCACCCCCAGGTCTCTCGGGGCCAACGTCCTGACTTTC. Translated, it gives CASSTPRSLGANVLTF.